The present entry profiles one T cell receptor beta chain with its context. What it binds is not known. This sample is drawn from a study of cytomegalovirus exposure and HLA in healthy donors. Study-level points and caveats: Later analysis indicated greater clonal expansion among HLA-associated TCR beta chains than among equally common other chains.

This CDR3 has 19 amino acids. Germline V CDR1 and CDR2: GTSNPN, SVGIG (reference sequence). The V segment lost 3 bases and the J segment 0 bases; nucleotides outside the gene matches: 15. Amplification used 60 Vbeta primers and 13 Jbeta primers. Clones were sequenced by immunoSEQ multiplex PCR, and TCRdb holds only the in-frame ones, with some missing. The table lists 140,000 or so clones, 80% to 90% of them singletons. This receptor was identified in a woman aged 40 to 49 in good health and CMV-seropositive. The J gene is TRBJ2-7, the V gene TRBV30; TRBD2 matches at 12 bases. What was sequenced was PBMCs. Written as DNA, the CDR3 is TGTGCCTGGAGCGGATACGGAGGACTAGCGGGGAGGAGCTCCTACGAGCAGTACTTC. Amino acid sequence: CAWSGYGGLAGRSSYEQYF.